This is a list of T cell receptor beta chains from one sample in a study of memory CD4+ T cells and cytomegalovirus serostatus. The assay was immunoSEQ multiplex PCR, and TCRdb's table has in-frame clones only and misses some. Here the sample spans 50,000 to 65,000 clones, around 78% being singletons. The source material was memory CD4+ T cells from blood. The receptors stem from an adult in good health and CMV-seronegative. The CDR3 runs from the conserved cysteine through the conserved F or W. Fields, in order: V gene, CDR3 protein.

V: TRBV10-3; CDR3: CAITRSGGRGTEAFF
V: TRBV19; CDR3: CASSIAGAYNEQFF
V: TRBV28; CDR3: CASSSSRDRDNPPLHF
V: TRBV5-1; CDR3: CASSLDSPILAKNIQYF
V: TRBV6-5; CDR3: CASSYGHYGYTF
V: TRBV30; CDR3: CAWSVRDWVGDNEQFF
V: TRBV6-5; CDR3: CASKLLGQETQYF
V: TRBV30; CDR3: CASAGNSPLHF
V: TRBV30; CDR3: CAWSVGASRSYNEQFF
V: TRBV30; CDR3: CAWSVGLGQPQHF
V: TRBV30; CDR3: CAWSSVGKGTDTQYF
V: TRBV5-1; CDR3: CASSSGVDSPLHF
V: TRBV9; CDR3: CASSSTGAHEQYF
V: TRBV5-1; CDR3: CASSLARGKETQYF
V: TRBV5-1; CDR3: CASSLGTANTEAFF
V: TRBV10-3; CDR3: CAISRGGSDQPQHF
V: TRBV5-1; CDR3: CASSRRDTGGETQYF
V: TRBV28; CDR3: CASTWGRAYGYTF
V: TRBV7-2; CDR3: CASSLQGSEAFF
V: TRBV19; CDR3: CASSPSADTQYF
V: TRBV10-3; CDR3: CAIGDMLGLNTEAFF
V: TRBV27; CDR3: CASSLKGQWNEQFF
V: TRBV5-3; CDR3: CARTADRGYTEAFF
V: TRBV7-2; CDR3: CASSPAGRDSPLHF
V: TRBV6-1; CDR3: CASTHGGESYEQYF
V: TRBV7-9; CDR3: CASSLGLTNYGYTF
V: TRBV5-1; CDR3: CASSSSGGALRETQYF
V: TRBV9; CDR3: CASSVAGHTEAFF
V: TRBV7-3; CDR3: CASSLDGGVGSPLHF
V: TRBV19; CDR3: CASSITGNGKLFF
V: TRBV5-1; CDR3: CASSPTGVGEQYF
V: TRBV29-1; CDR3: CSVVIGNGYTF
V: TRBV5-4; CDR3: CASTRGTGFNYGYTF
V: TRBV5-6; CDR3: CASSLPGEKYNEQFF
V: TRBV5-4; CDR3: CASSPEGRSNTEAFF
V: TRBV28; CDR3: CASSFPNTQETQYF
V: TRBV27; CDR3: CASSLGYSPLHF
V: TRBV1; CDR3: CTSSLTTSGGPSYNEQFF
V: TRBV5-4; CDR3: CASSSPEAGGKTQYF
V: TRBV7-9; CDR3: CASSGPGYYSYEQYF
V: TRBV11-2; CDR3: CASSPERIHGYTF
V: TRBV9; CDR3: CASSGRGGVIAEQYF